This note documents a single T cell receptor (beta chain) sequence. The data derive from a study of shared clonotypes between healthy human individuals. Over several immunoSEQ plates, each subset's genomic DNA was distributed in even portions. Clones were sequenced by immunoSEQ multiplex PCR, and TCRdb holds only the in-frame ones, with some missing. The sample carries around 510,000 clones, around three quarters recorded once. Each sample came from a Caucasian adult donor living in Nashville, Tennessee. V dropped 2 bases and J dropped 11; count of bases not matched to a gene: 14. The CDR3 runs 15 residues. Germline V gene data show CDR1 as MNHNY and CDR2 as SVGAGI (reference sequence).

This rearrangement joins TRBV6-6 to TRBJ2-5, with TRBD1 identical over 7 bases. Specimen: PBMCs. The TCR was taken from a woman aged 40 to 55 in good health. Some clones in this sample may be carry-over from other donors' samples. The CDR3 region has the DNA TGTGCCAGCAGTTACCCTTTCGACAGGGCTGGAGAGCAGTACTTC. Residues: CASSYPFDRAGEQYF.